This T cell receptor beta chain originates from a study of beta chain features in type 1 diabetes. Findings and limits, study-wide: TCRB CDR3 length was moderately but significantly reduced in all four CD4+ subsets of Type 1 diabetes patients.

The sequenced template was cDNA made from the entire isolated RNA. TCRdb keeps only in-frame clones here, not all; method: immunoSEQ multiplex PCR. The sample includes tens of thousands of clones, over 65% of them seen just once. V trimming: 5 bases; J trimming: 4 bases; junction bases outside the gene matches: 5. CDR1 SGDLS and CDR2 YYNGEE come from the germline V gene. The CDR3 is made up of 13 amino acids. In the case of this clone: Its antigen is unknown.

This clonotype was sampled from a woman aged 40 to 50 with type 1 diabetes. V and J are TRBV9 and TRBJ1-1, with TRBD1 matching 7 bases. The sequencing input was stem cell memory CD4+ T cells from blood. CDR3 region: CASSDREATEAFF. DNA of the CDR3: TGTGCCAGCAGTGACAGGGAGGCCACTGAAGCTTTCTTT.